This T cell receptor (beta chain) was sequenced in a study of T cells of healthy individuals. TCRdb reprocessed the 5' RACE reads with MiXCR, giving one entry per CDR3 protein. The sample comprises 40,000 to 60,000 distinct CDR3 sequences, roughly 14% of which are singletons, and 15% to 20% rests with the top ten. The CDR3 spans 12 residues. The germline gives CDR1 SGHRS, CDR2 YFSETQ. Trimming took 4 bases from V and 5 from J, leaving 10 bases between them. This clonotype was seen a few times. This TCR was sampled from a human donor in good health. The chain carries TRBV5-1 and TRBJ2-7; D uncertain. Here the CDR3 reads CASSAQDNEQYF. The CDR3 bases are TGCGCCAGCAGCGCACAAGACAACGAGCAGTACTTC.